One and the same sample provided the 4 T cell receptor beta chains below, sequenced in a study of cytomegalovirus exposure and HLA in healthy donors. PCR employed 60 Vbeta and 13 Jbeta primers. TCRdb's table, derived via immunoSEQ multiplex PCR, lists solely in-frame clones and lacks some. The sample lists 130,000 to 150,000 clones; 79% were seen once. Material: PBMCs. The receptors originated from a woman aged 40 to 50 in good health and CMV-seropositive.

The chain recombines TRBV19 with TRBJ1-2, with D possibly being TRBD1 (5 bases). CDR1 is LNHDA, CDR2 SQIVND, per germline (reference sequence). This CDR3 comprises 13 residues. The V and J ends lost 6 bases and 2 bases respectively, with 10 bases between them. The CDR3 sequence: CASSQGSNYGYTF. In DNA, the CDR3 is TGTGCCAGTAGCCAGGGATCCAACTATGGCTACACCTTC.

This chain uses TRBV19 with TRBJ2-1; 7 nucleotides line up with TRBD2. The CDR3 totals 17 residues. Germline values: CDR1 LNHDA, CDR2 SQIVND (reference sequence). With 5 bases clipped from V and 2 bases from J, the junction kept 12 bases outside the gene matches. CDR3 residues: CASSVAGLGYTYNEQFF. The CDR3 DNA sequence: TGTGCCAGTAGTGTAGCCGGACTAGGGTACACCTACAATGAGCAGTTCTTC.

At least ten counts were recorded for this clone. V is TRBV9 and J is TRBJ2-1; 7 nucleotides match TRBD2. Germline CDR1 and CDR2: SGDLS and YYNGEE. This CDR3 has 15 residues. V lost 0 bases and J lost 6; bases outside the gene matches: 6. CDR3 protein: CASSVGGGVTNEQFF. As DNA, the CDR3 is TGTGCCAGCAGCGTAGGCGGGGGTGTTACCAATGAGCAGTTCTTC.

The J gene is TRBJ1-4, the V gene TRBV5-1, with TRBD1 matching over 12 bases. The CDR3 spans 20 residues. The trim removed 2 bases at V and 6 bases at J, leaving 17 bases unmatched. Per the germline V gene, CDR1 is SGHRS and CDR2 is YFSETQ. The CDR3 bases are TGCGCCAGCAGCTTATTACCCCCGGGACAGGGGGCGGTCGGTGATGAAAAACTGTTTTTT. Its protein product is CASSLLPPGQGAVGDEKLFF.